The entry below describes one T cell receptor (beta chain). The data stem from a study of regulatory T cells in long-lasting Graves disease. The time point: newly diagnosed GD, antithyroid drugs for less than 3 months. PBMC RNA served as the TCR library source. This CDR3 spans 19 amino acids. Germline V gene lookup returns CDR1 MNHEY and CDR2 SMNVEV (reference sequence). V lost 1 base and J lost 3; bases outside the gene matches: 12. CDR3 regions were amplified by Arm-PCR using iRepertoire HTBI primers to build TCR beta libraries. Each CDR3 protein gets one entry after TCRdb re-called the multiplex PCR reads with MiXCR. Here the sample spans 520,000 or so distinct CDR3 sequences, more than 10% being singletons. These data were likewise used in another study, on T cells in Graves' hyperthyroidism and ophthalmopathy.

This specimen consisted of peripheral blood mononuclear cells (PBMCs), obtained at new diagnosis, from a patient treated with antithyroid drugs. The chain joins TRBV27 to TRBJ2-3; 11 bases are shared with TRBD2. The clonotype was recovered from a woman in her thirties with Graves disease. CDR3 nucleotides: TGTGCCAGCAGTTTATATGGTCTAGCGGGAGGAGTTGGGACAGATACGCAGTATTTT. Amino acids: CASSLYGLAGGVGTDTQYF.